These 31 T cell receptor beta chains originate from one sample sequenced in a study of blood T cell repertoires in COVID-19. This table comes from immunoSEQ multiplex PCR, and its TCRdb copy is limited to in-frame clones, with some not included. The table has 140,000 or so clones, around nine tenths seen once. Specimen: peripheral blood. These receptors all stem from a human donor in a cohort sampled during active COVID-19.

The rearrangement joins TRBV30 to TRBJ1-5, with D perhaps matching TRBD1 (5 bases). V shed 0 bases and J shed 6 bases, with 12 bases lying between them. The CDR3 loop spans 14 amino acids. Germline assignment: CDR1 GTSNPN and CDR2 SVGIG (reference sequence). The CDR3 reads CAWSVGGNVQPQHF. The CDR3 DNA follows: TGTGCCTGGAGTGTCGGGGGTAATGTTCAGCCCCAGCATTTT.

The chain uses TRBV6-5 and TRBJ1-2; D uncertain. From germline, CDR1 is MNHEY and CDR2 SVGAGI. Trimming took 8 bases from V and 1 from J, leaving 11 bases between them. The CDR3 has 13 residues. The CDR3 sequence is CASAAANNYGYTF. CDR3 DNA sequence: TGTGCCAGCGCGGCAGCTAATAACTATGGCTACACCTTC.

This chain joins TRBV6-5 and TRBJ1-3; 10 bases fit TRBD1. V trimming: 5 bases; J trimming: 8 bases; junction bases outside the gene matches: 9. Germline V CDR1 and CDR2: MNHEY, SVGAGI. The CDR3 is 15 amino acids. CDR3: CASSSLGTGAYTIYF. The CDR3 DNA reads as TGTGCCAGCAGTAGCCTCGGGACAGGGGCATACACCATATATTTT.

The chain employs TRBV5-1 and TRBJ2-1, with 12 bases fitting TRBD1. The CDR3 totals 17 residues. Germline assignment: CDR1 SGHRS and CDR2 YFSETQ. The V and J ends lost 1 base and 7 bases, in that order; junction bases with no gene match: 9. The CDR3 is CASSLSSGDRGLNEQFF. DNA of the CDR3: TGCGCCAGCAGCTTGTCGTCCGGGGACAGGGGGCTTAATGAGCAGTTCTTC.

The V gene is TRBV5-1, the J gene TRBJ1-1; the D is unclear. Germline lookup yields CDR1 SGHRS and CDR2 YFSETQ. This CDR3 contains 12 residues. V gave up 0 bases and J gave up 8 bases, with 8 bases separating them. The CDR3 protein is CASSLDSKEAFF. The DNA of the CDR3 is TGCGCCAGCAGCTTGGACAGCAAAGAAGCTTTCTTT.

This chain links TRBV10-3 with TRBJ1-2, with D possibly matching TRBD1 (5 bases). CDR1 is ENHRY, CDR2 SYGVKD, per germline. CDR3 length: 13 amino acids. The V gene lost 0 bases and the J gene lost 7 bases, with 9 bases spanning the gap. In nucleotides, the CDR3 is TGTGCCATCAGTGAGTCTTCGGGGGTTGGCTACACCTTC. As protein: CAISESSGVGYTF.

The chain couples TRBV5-1 to TRBJ1-5; D perhaps matches TRBD1 (6 bases). The V end lost 3 bases, the J end lost 1 base, and 11 bases lay between the germline ends. The CDR3 is 15 residues long. In germline, CDR1 is SGHRS, CDR2 YFSETQ. The CDR3 protein is CASSYDTGSNQPQHF. CDR3 in DNA: TGCGCCAGCAGCTATGACACAGGGAGCAATCAGCCCCAGCATTTT.

The chain has TRBV28 and TRBJ1-2, with 8 nucleotides matching TRBD1. The length of the CDR3 is 14 residues. The ends lost 4 bases at V and 8 bases at J; junction bases unmatched: 9. Germline values: CDR1 MDHEN, CDR2 SYDVKM. CDR3 bases: TGTGCCAGCAGTTCAGGGGGCGACAGCCCCGGCTACACCTTC. Translated: CASSSGGDSPGYTF.

This chain connects TRBV19 to TRBJ2-4; the match to TRBD1 covers 10 bases. Germline V gives CDR1 LNHDA, CDR2 SQIVND (reference sequence). V was pared by 4 bases and J by 3 bases, with 12 bases of the junction left unmatched. The CDR3 consists of 18 residues. In DNA, the CDR3 is TGTGCCAGTAGTAGGCGGGACAGGGGAATTAGGGTCAAAAACATTCAGTACTTC. It codes for CASSRRDRGIRVKNIQYF.

The V gene is TRBV5-1, the J gene TRBJ1-2; tentative D call: TRBD1 (6 bases). CDR1 SGHRS and CDR2 YFSETQ come from the germline V gene. The CDR3 covers 14 residues. Trimming removed 4 bases at V and 2 bases at J, with 12 bases between. The chain's CDR3 is CASSQTQGNYGYTF. CDR3 DNA sequence: TGCGCCAGCAGCCAGACACAGGGCAACTATGGCTACACCTTC. The full variable domain, its missing parts supplied by reference TRBV5-1 and TRBJ1-2, is KAGVTQTPRYLIKTRGQQVTLSCSPISGHRSVSWYQQTPGQGLQFLFEYFSETQRNKGNFPGRFSGRQFSNSRSEMNVSTLELGDSALYLCASSQTQGNYGYTFGSGTRLTVV.

The V and J genes are TRBV5-1 and TRBJ2-7; possibly TRBD2 for D (6 bases). The CDR3 runs 14 residues. V was trimmed by 0 bases and J by 0 bases, leaving 7 bases between them. The germline V gene has CDR1 SGHRS and CDR2 YFSETQ. The CDR3 sequence: CASSLVTSSYEQYF. The CDR3 DNA reads as TGCGCCAGCAGCTTGGTGACTAGCTCCTACGAGCAGTACTTC.

V gene TRBV18 combines with J gene TRBJ1-2; D is uncertain. CDR1 and CDR2 (germline): KGHSH, LQKENI. V was pared by 2 bases and J by 3 bases, with 10 bases between. This CDR3 is 14 amino acids long. The CDR3 bases are TGTGCCAGCTCACCAGCCGGGGTCGACTATGGCTACACCTTC. It is translated as CASSPAGVDYGYTF.

The V gene is TRBV5-1, the J gene TRBJ2-7; TRBD1 matches at 8 bases. CDR1 is SGHRS and CDR2 is YFSETQ in the germline V gene. The trim removed 7 bases at V and 2 bases at J, leaving 20 bases unmatched. The length of the CDR3 is 18 residues. The CDR3 reads CASSIRFSGQDHPYEQYF. The CDR3 region has the DNA TGCGCCAGCTCCATTAGATTCTCGGGACAGGACCATCCCTACGAGCAGTACTTC. Variable domain in full (rest from reference TRBV5-1 and TRBJ2-7): KAGVTQTPRYLIKTRGQQVTLSCSPISGHRSVSWYQQTPGQGLQFLFEYFSETQRNKGNFPGRFSGRQFSNSRSEMNVSTLELGDSALYLCASSIRFSGQDHPYEQYFGPGTRLTVT.

This clone was detected once. The chain joins TRBV4-1 to TRBJ1-1, with TRBD1 matching 8 bases. This CDR3 is 15 amino acids long. Germline loops: CDR1 MGHRA, CDR2 YSYEKL. V was clipped by 0 bases and J by 6 bases; unmatched bases: 6. CDR3 region: CASSQDRGRKPEAFF. Written as DNA, the CDR3 is TGCGCCAGCAGCCAAGACAGGGGGCGTAAGCCTGAAGCTTTCTTT.

The genes are TRBV3-1 (or the pseudogene TRBV3-2) and TRBJ1-2; D is ambiguous. Germline-derived CDR1 and CDR2 are LGHDT and YNNKEL (reference sequence). The V gene lost 1 base and the J gene lost 6 bases, with 18 bases spanning the gap. CDR3 size: 16 residues. The CDR3 is CASSQVGGISWDGYTF. Written as DNA, the CDR3 is TGTGCCAGCAGCCAAGTCGGAGGGATCAGTTGGGATGGCTACACCTTC.

This chain connects TRBV5-6 to TRBJ2-5; D might be TRBD2 (6 bases). Germline assignment: CDR1 SGHDT and CDR2 YYEEEE. The CDR3 has 16 residues. Trimming left V 4 bases short and J 2 bases short, with 18 bases between. CDR3 amino acids: CASSDLQLAAQETQYF. CDR3 sequence (DNA): TGTGCCAGCAGCGACCTCCAACTAGCAGCTCAAGAGACCCAGTACTTC.

V usage is TRBV13 and J usage is TRBJ2-5; 7 bases are a match to TRBD1. The CDR3 contains 14 residues. Germline trimming cut 5 bases from V and 4 bases from J; bases unmatched to any gene: 7. From germline, CDR1 is PRHDT and CDR2 FYEKMQ (reference sequence). This CDR3 reads CASSPTGRGETQYF. CDR3 DNA sequence: TGTGCCAGCAGCCCGACAGGGCGTGGAGAGACCCAGTACTTC.

This chain uses TRBV6-6 with TRBJ2-7; D is perhaps TRBD2 (5 bases). The ends were cut back, 6 bases at V and 4 bases at J, with 19 bases in the middle. This CDR3 is built from 15 residues. CDR1 is MNHNY, CDR2 SVGAGI, per germline (reference sequence). CDR3: CASSPRAQPVYEQYF. CDR3 nucleotide sequence: TGTGCCAGCAGCCCGCGGGCGCAGCCCGTATACGAGCAGTACTTC.

The V and J genes are TRBV9 and TRBJ2-3; the match to TRBD2 covers 8 bases. Germline CDR1 is SGDLS and CDR2 is YYNGEE. The CDR3 has 15 residues. V shed 4 bases, J shed 2 bases, and the junction held 6 bases outside the gene matches. The CDR3 protein is CASSLRGAPTDTQYF. The CDR3 DNA is TGTGCCAGCAGCTTGCGGGGGGCGCCCACAGATACGCAGTATTTT.

The genes are TRBV19 and TRBJ1-3; no definite D call. V was pared by 9 bases and J by 4 bases, with 16 bases between. CDR1 is LNHDA, CDR2 SQIVND, per germline (reference sequence). The CDR3 has 14 residues. The CDR3 spells CARGMGAGGNTIYF. As DNA, the CDR3 is TGTGCCAGGGGGATGGGTGCGGGAGGAAACACCATATATTTT.

This rearrangement joins TRBV5-1 to TRBJ1-6; D is ambiguous. The CDR3 consists of 16 residues. CDR1 and CDR2 from the germline V gene are SGHRS and YFSETQ. V was pared by 4 bases and J by 5 bases, with 16 bases between. This CDR3 is CASSTTPDPDNSPLHF. The CDR3 coding sequence is TGCGCCAGCAGCACGACACCTGACCCTGATAATTCACCCCTCCACTTT.

The rearrangement uses TRBV5-1 and TRBJ1-2; 12 nucleotides line up with TRBD1. The trim removed 3 bases at V and 8 bases at J, leaving 5 bases unmatched. The germline CDR1 and CDR2 sequences are SGHRS and YFSETQ. This CDR3 has 14 residues. CDR3 sequence reads: CASSWGTGGFGYTF. The CDR3, as DNA: TGCGCCAGCAGCTGGGGGACAGGGGGCTTCGGCTACACCTTC.

The rearrangement uses TRBV30 and TRBJ2-1, with 15 nucleotides matching TRBD2. Germline CDR1 reads GTSNPN; CDR2 reads SVGIG (reference sequence). The CDR3 contains 15 residues. V lost 0 bases, J lost 7 bases, and 1 base stayed unmatched. The CDR3 DNA reads TGTGCCTGGAGTGTAGGACTAGCGGGGGGGAATGAGCAGTTCTTC. Protein: CAWSVGLAGGNEQFF.

In nucleotides, the CDR3 is TGCGCCAGCAGCCAAGATATGGTCCTATATGGCTACACCTTC. Translating gives CASSQDMVLYGYTF. The chain combines TRBV4-1 with TRBJ1-2, with D unclear. The CDR3 length is 14 residues. Trimming took 0 bases from V and 5 from J, leaving 10 bases between them. Germline CDR1 and CDR2: MGHRA and YSYEKL.

This clone was counted only a few times. The chain combines TRBV5-5 with TRBJ2-7; possible D gene TRBD1, 5 bases. The CDR3 has 13 residues. V gave up 2 bases and J gave up 4 bases, with 10 bases separating them. Germline V gives CDR1 SGHKS, CDR2 YYEKEE (reference sequence). The CDR3 DNA follows: TGTGCCAGCAGCTTTCTCCCAGGGTACGAGCAGTACTTC. It yields the protein CASSFLPGYEQYF. The full variable domain, in which reference TRBV5-5 and TRBJ2-7 provide the parts outside the CDR3, is DAGVTQSPTHLIKTRGQQVTLRCSPISGHKSVSWYQQVLGQGPQFIFQYYEKEERGRGNFPDRFSARQFPNYSSELNVNALLLGDSALYLCASSFLPGYEQYFGPGTRLTVT.

This clone showed up just a few times. The V and J genes are TRBV29-1 and TRBJ2-2, with 14 nucleotides matching TRBD2. The CDR3 is made up of 16 amino acids. Trimming took 4 bases from V and 3 from J; bases not matched to a gene: 4. The germline V gene encodes CDR1 SQVTM and CDR2 ANQGSEA. The CDR3 loop is CSVAGLAGAYTGELFF. Here the CDR3 DNA reads TGCAGCGTTGCGGGACTAGCGGGGGCCTACACCGGGGAGCTGTTTTTT.

V and J are TRBV14 and TRBJ2-7; 10 nucleotides line up with TRBD2. Germline V lookup: CDR1 SGHDN, CDR2 FVKESK. The CDR3 runs 16 residues. Trimming cost V 4 bases and J 6 bases; bases outside gene matches: 12. The DNA for the CDR3 is TGTGCCAGCAGCCGCGCCCAGCGGGGGGGCCTGGGCGAGCAGTACTTC. Protein sequence: CASSRAQRGGLGEQYF.

The CDR3 DNA reads TGCAGTGCTAGTTCCCGGCTAGCGGGGGGCGGGGAGACCCAGTACTTC. Residues: CSASSRLAGGGETQYF. This chain uses TRBV20-1 with TRBJ2-5; 11 nucleotides match TRBD2. CDR3 size: 16 residues. CDR1 is DFQATT and CDR2 is SNEGSKA in the germline V gene (reference sequence). V lost 3 bases and J lost 5; bases outside the gene matches: 11.

The V gene is TRBV27, the J gene TRBJ1-4; a possible D gene is TRBD1 (6 bases). Trimming took off 5 bases at V and 7 bases at J, with 20 bases between the two ends. Germline V lookup: CDR1 MNHEY, CDR2 SMNVEV (reference sequence). This CDR3 is 16 amino acids long. The DNA for the CDR3 is TGTGCCAGCAGTCCGAGACAGGTCGGGAATATTGAAAAACTGTTTTTT. Translation: CASSPRQVGNIEKLFF.

The chain couples TRBV27 to TRBJ2-5; 15 bases map to TRBD2. The CDR3 has 16 amino acids. Germline CDR1 is MNHEY and CDR2 is SMNVEV (reference sequence). With 5 bases clipped from V and 2 bases from J, the junction kept 3 bases outside the gene matches. CDR3 DNA sequence: TGTGCCAGCAGTATTGGACTAGCGGGGGGGCAAGAGACCCAGTACTTC. It encodes CASSIGLAGGQETQYF.

This chain joins TRBV4-3 and TRBJ1-3; D is uncertain. Germline values: CDR1 LGHNA, CDR2 YSLEER. The V gene lost 0 bases and the J gene lost 0 bases, with 12 bases spanning the gap. The CDR3 has 17 amino acids. CDR3 DNA: TGCGCCAGCAGCCAAGAACGTCCGGGAAGCTCTGGAAACACCATATATTTT. Its translation is CASSQERPGSSGNTIYF.